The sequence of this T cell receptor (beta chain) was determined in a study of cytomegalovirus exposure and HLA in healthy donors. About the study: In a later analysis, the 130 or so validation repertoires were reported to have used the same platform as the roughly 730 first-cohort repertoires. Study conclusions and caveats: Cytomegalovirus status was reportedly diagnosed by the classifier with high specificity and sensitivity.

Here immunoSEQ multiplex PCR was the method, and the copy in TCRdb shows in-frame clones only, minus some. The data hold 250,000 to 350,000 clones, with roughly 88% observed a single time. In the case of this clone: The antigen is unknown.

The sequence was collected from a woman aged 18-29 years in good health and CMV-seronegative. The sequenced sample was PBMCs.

The chain's CDR3 is CASSLLHGRAGPYNEQFF. The CDR3 region has the DNA TGCGCCAGCAGCTTGTTACACGGGAGGGCCGGTCCCTACAATGAGCAGTTCTTC. V gene TRBV5-1 combines with J gene TRBJ2-1; 8 bases line up with TRBD2. The CDR3 is 18 amino acids. V lost 1 base to trimming and J lost 2 bases; unmatched junction nucleotides: 11. The germline gives CDR1 SGHRS, CDR2 YFSETQ.